This T cell receptor (beta chain) is from a study of cytomegalovirus exposure and HLA in healthy donors. Study-wide findings and caveats: A later analysis reportedly found fewer N-insertions in an Asian-associated ancestry cluster than the approximately 730-donor mean.

Germline CDR1 and CDR2: LNHDA and SQIVND (reference sequence). Germline trimming cut 3 bases from V and 1 base from J; bases unmatched to any gene: 7. CDR3 length: 18 amino acids. Turning to this clone: Antigen unknown.

The PCR ran on 60 Vbeta and 13 Jbeta primers. Using immunoSEQ multiplex PCR, the repertoire was profiled, and TCRdb retains in-frame clones only, with some absent. This sample yields more than 200,000 clones, of which 82% are seen a single time; about 6.1% belongs to the top ten. Sample: PBMCs. The chain uses TRBV19 and TRBJ2-6, with 9 positions matching TRBD1. The source of this sequence is a middle-aged man in good health and CMV-seropositive. The CDR3 nucleotides read TGTGCCAGTAGTATCGTACAGGGGGCGAGTTCTGGGGCCAACGTCCTGACTTTC. Protein product: CASSIVQGASSGANVLTF.